Listed here are 32 T cell receptor beta chains from one sample, sequenced in a study of memory CD8 T cells in hepatitis C reinfection. Using immunoSEQ multiplex PCR, the repertoire was profiled, and TCRdb retains in-frame clones only, with some absent. The sample has over 35,000 clones, 88% seen once. Regarding time point: peak reinfection, 3 to 8 weeks after reinfection detection. Sorted cells were sequenced directly ex vivo without any in vitro expansion. Sequenced sample: naive CD8+ T cells sorted from blood. Receptor source: a man aged 18 to 29 with hepatitis C virus infection.

This chain joins TRBV9 and TRBJ2-2, with a tentative D call TRBD2 (7 bases). This CDR3 region has 14 residues. Germline V lookup: CDR1 SGDLS, CDR2 YYNGEE. With 4 bases removed from V and 7 bases from J, the gap between germline ends came to 14 bases. The CDR3 nucleotides are TGTGCCAGCAGCCCAGGGGAGGGGGTCGGGGAGCTGTTTTTT. Translating gives CASSPGEGVGELFF. The whole variable domain, filled in from reference TRBV9 and TRBJ2-2, reads DSGVTQTPKHLITATGQRVTLRCSPRSGDLSVYWYQQSLDQGLQFLIQYYNGEERAKGNILERFSAQQFPDLHSELNLSSLELGDSALYFCASSPGEGVGELFFGEGSRLTVL.

DNA of the CDR3: TGTGCCAGCAGACCCAGCGAGGGGGCGAGCTATGGCTACACCTTC. It specifies CASRPSEGASYGYTF. The chain uses TRBV6-1 and TRBJ1-2; TRBD1 agrees at 7 bases. With V trimmed by 6 bases and J by 4 bases, 11 bases remained unmatched. Germline lookup yields CDR1 MNHNS and CDR2 SASEGT. The CDR3 sequence is 15 residues long.

Notes on this clone: This sample also contains other DNA sequences that code for the same CDR3. The V and J genes are TRBV7-9 and TRBJ2-2, with 8 positions matching TRBD2. V was pared by 5 bases and J by 3 bases, with 8 bases of the junction left unmatched. The CDR3 is 16 amino acids. Germline V CDR1 and CDR2: SEHNR, FQNEAQ (reference sequence). The CDR3 DNA reads as TGTGCCAGCAGCCCACGGACTAGCTATTACACCGGGGAGCTGTTTTTT. Translating gives CASSPRTSYYTGELFF. Variable domain in full (rest from reference TRBV7-9 and TRBJ2-2): DTGVSQNPRHKITKRGQNVTFRCDPISEHNRLYWYRQTLGQGPEFLTYFQNEAQLEKSRLLSDRFSAERPKGSFSTLEIQRTEQGDSAMYLCASSPRTSYYTGELFFGEGSRLTVL.

The V call is TRBV6-5, the J call TRBJ1-1; D gene uncertain. Trimming removed 5 bases at V and 4 bases at J, with 11 bases between. The CDR3 is made up of 13 amino acids. Germline-derived CDR1 and CDR2 are MNHEY and SVGAGI. CDR3 nucleotide sequence: TGTGCCAGCAGTCCCCTGCCAGGCACTGAAGCTTTCTTT. It yields the protein CASSPLPGTEAFF.

The chain joins TRBV6-4 to TRBJ2-3, with D maybe TRBD2 (6 bases). The germline CDR1 and CDR2 sequences are MRHNA and SNTAGT. The ends were cut back, 11 bases at V and 6 bases at J, with 15 bases in the middle. This CDR3 contains 12 residues. CDR3 protein: CARGKLGDTQYF. CDR3 nucleotide sequence: TGTGCCCGGGGGAAGCTCGGGGATACGCAGTATTTT.

The rearrangement joins TRBV5-4 to TRBJ2-3; the D gene is possibly TRBD1 (6 bases). The V end lost 1 base, the J end lost 4 bases, and 13 bases lay between the germline ends. The CDR3 is 15 amino acids. Germline assignment: CDR1 SGHNT and CDR2 YYREEE (reference sequence). The CDR3 sequence is CASSLKGVGPDTQYF. CDR3 in DNA: TGTGCCAGCAGCTTGAAGGGGGTCGGCCCAGATACGCAGTATTTT.

V and J are TRBV11-2 and TRBJ2-1; TRBD1 matches 7 bases. This CDR3 spans 16 amino acids. The V and J ends lost 7 bases and 3 bases, in that order; junction bases with no gene match: 12. Germline loops: CDR1 SGHAT, CDR2 FQNNGV. The CDR3 sequence: CASILTGTDLYNEQFF. The CDR3 DNA follows: TGTGCCAGCATCCTAACCGGGACAGACCTCTACAATGAGCAGTTCTTC.

The V and J genes are TRBV7-2 and TRBJ2-5; D is possibly TRBD1 (6 bases). V lost 7 bases and J lost 2, with 17 bases in between. Germline assignment: CDR1 SGHTA and CDR2 FQGNSA. The CDR3 consists of 15 residues. The DNA for the CDR3 is TGTGCCAGCACCCAAACGGCAGGGGCACAAGAGACCCAGTACTTC. Amino acids: CASTQTAGAQETQYF.

This clone was counted once. The chain recombines TRBV28 with TRBJ2-1, with 13 bases lining up with TRBD2. The ends lost 6 bases at V and 6 bases at J; junction bases unmatched: 8. CDR3 length: 16 residues. Germline V CDR1 and CDR2: MDHEN, SYDVKM. CDR3 bases: TGTGCCAGCAGCCAAACGGGACTAGCGGGATCCAATGAGCAGTTCTTC. As protein: CASSQTGLAGSNEQFF.

Comments on this clone: Sequence at one end of the junction differs from germline and may be a read error. This same CDR3 is encoded by further DNA sequences in the sample. The chain has TRBV6-6 and TRBJ2-3, with D tentatively TRBD1 (6 bases). This CDR3 spans 13 amino acids. CDR1 and CDR2 from the germline V gene are MNHNY and SVGAGI (reference sequence). As DNA, the CDR3 is TGTGCTAGCAGTTACCACAGGGTGGATACGCAGTATTTT. Its protein product is CASSYHRVDTQYF.

The chain combines TRBV7-9 with TRBJ1-2; D is perhaps TRBD1 (6 bases). Trimming removed 4 bases at V and 6 bases at J, with 21 bases between. Germline V gene lookup returns CDR1 SEHNR and CDR2 FQNEAQ (reference sequence). This CDR3 contains 16 residues. CDR3 amino acids: CASSSNRDKFRDGYTF. In DNA form, the CDR3 reads TGTGCCAGCAGCTCAAACCGGGACAAGTTTCGAGATGGCTACACCTTC.

This sequence joins TRBV7-6 and TRBJ2-6, with TRBD1 matching over 9 bases. The CDR3 totals 19 residues. V shed 4 bases and J 1 base; nucleotides not matched to a gene: 11. The germline V gene encodes CDR1 SGHVS and CDR2 FNYEAQ. CDR3 DNA: TGTGCCAGCAGCTCCAACGTCCCGGGACAGGGTTCTGGGGCCAACGTCCTGACTTTC. Residues: CASSSNVPGQGSGANVLTF. The whole variable domain, remainder taken from reference TRBV7-6 and TRBJ2-6, is GAGVSQSPRYKVTKRGQDVALRCDPISGHVSLYWYRQALGQGPEFLTYFNYEAQQDKSGLPNDRFSAERPEGSISTLTIQRTEQRDSAMYRCASSSNVPGQGSGANVLTFGAGSRLTVL.

The chain has TRBV2 and TRBJ2-3, with D possibly being TRBD1 (6 bases). With 3 bases removed from V and 4 bases from J, the gap between germline ends came to 14 bases. The germline V gene has CDR1 SNHLY and CDR2 FYNNEI. The CDR3 length is 15 residues. The CDR3 DNA is TGTGCCAGCAGTGATAGGGACATGGGGGCAGATACGCAGTATTTT. Translating it yields CASSDRDMGADTQYF.

This clone was found once. The DNA of the CDR3 is TGTGCCAGCAGTGAAAGGGGACAGGGGGCTTGGATGAACACTGAAGCTTTCTTT. Its translation: CASSERGQGAWMNTEAFF. This rearrangement joins TRBV6-1 to TRBJ1-1, with 12 bases lining up with TRBD1. The CDR3 is 18 residues long. J was trimmed by 0 bases and V by 2 bases; bases with no gene match: 7. The germline V gene has CDR1 MNHNS and CDR2 SASEGT.

The chain employs TRBV7-9 and TRBJ2-7; D unresolved. Germline assignment: CDR1 SEHNR and CDR2 FQNEAQ (reference sequence). This CDR3 is built from 13 residues. Between the trimmed V and J ends, which lost 3 bases and 1 base, there was a span of 7 bases. CDR3 in DNA: TGTGCCAGCAGCTTCGGTCCGTCCTACGAGCAGTACTTC. Translation: CASSFGPSYEQYF.

This chain uses TRBV7-8 with TRBJ1-5, with 9 bases fitting TRBD1. CDR3 length: 16 residues. V lost 5 bases and J lost 6; bases outside the gene matches: 11. Germline CDR1 and CDR2: SGHVS and FQNEAQ. The CDR3, as DNA: TGTGCCAGCAGCCCCCCAAATACAGGGGGCGGTCAGCCCCAGCATTTT. Its protein is CASSPPNTGGGQPQHF.

The gene calls are TRBV6-5 and TRBJ1-2, with TRBD1 as a possible D gene (6 bases). Trimming cost V 0 bases and J 8 bases, with 16 bases left between them. Per the germline V gene, CDR1 is MNHEY and CDR2 is SVGAGI. This CDR3 spans 15 amino acids. CDR3 sequence reads: CASSYSPGGARGYTF. The CDR3 coding sequence is TGTGCCAGCAGTTACTCCCCGGGGGGGGCGAGGGGCTACACCTTC.

V gene TRBV6-1 combines with J gene TRBJ1-4; TRBD1 matches 11 bases. Germline CDR1 MNHNS, CDR2 SASEGT. J gave up 2 bases and V 2 bases, and 13 bases lay outside the gene matches. This CDR3 has 20 residues. CDR3 protein: CASSEKEAGQGAGTNEKLFF. For the CDR3, the DNA is TGTGCCAGCAGTGAAAAAGAGGCCGGACAGGGGGCAGGTACTAATGAAAAACTGTTTTTT.

This chain uses TRBV6-5 with TRBJ2-7; 8 bases line up with TRBD2. This CDR3 has 12 residues. V lost 6 bases to trimming and J lost 6 bases; unmatched junction nucleotides: 4. Germline lookup yields CDR1 MNHEY and CDR2 SVGAGI. The CDR3 is CASSPGGGEQYV. The CDR3 DNA reads TGTGCCAGCAGCCCCGGGGGGGGCGAGCAGTACGTC.

The rearrangement links TRBV29-1 to TRBJ2-5; 7 nucleotides match TRBD1. The V segment lost 8 bases and the J segment 4 bases; nucleotides outside the gene matches: 19. CDR1 and CDR2 from the germline V gene are SQVTM and ANQGSEA. This CDR3 has 16 residues. The CDR3 region has the DNA TGCAGCTTGAGAGGGACAGAACGAAACCTCCCAGAGACCCAGTACTTC. Translated: CSLRGTERNLPETQYF.

The chain joins TRBV5-4 to TRBJ2-3; 7 nucleotides agree with TRBD2. The junction had 3 bases not matched to a gene; V was cut back by 2 bases and J by 3 bases. Germline CDR1 SGHNT, CDR2 YYREEE (reference sequence). This CDR3 is built from 14 residues. CDR3 nucleotide sequence: TGTGCCAGCAGCTTTGGGGGGGGAACAGATACGCAGTATTTT. It codes for CASSFGGGTDTQYF.

The genes are TRBV2 and TRBJ2-7; a weak D match, TRBD2 (5 bases). CDR3 length: 15 amino acids. In germline, CDR1 is SNHLY, CDR2 FYNNEI. Trimming shortened V by 2 bases and J by 0 bases, and 11 bases separated the two germline ends. CDR3 sequence (DNA): TGTGCCAGCAGTGAAAACCGGGGAAGCTCCTACGAGCAGTACTTC. It yields the protein CASSENRGSSYEQYF.

The rearrangement joins TRBV28 to TRBJ1-4; tentatively, D is TRBD1 (6 bases). V was trimmed by 6 bases and J by 5 bases, leaving 13 bases between them. The CDR3 loop spans 14 amino acids. Germline V gene data show CDR1 as MDHEN and CDR2 as SYDVKM. CDR3 DNA: TGTGCCAGCAGCCCTACTGGACAGAATGAAAAACTGTTTTTT. Translated: CASSPTGQNEKLFF.

This clone appeared a single time. V and J are TRBV4-3 and TRBJ2-1, with 11 bases fitting TRBD2. The CDR3 length is 17 residues. Germline values: CDR1 LGHNA, CDR2 YSLEER. V gave up 0 bases and J gave up 4 bases; unmatched junction bases: 5. The CDR3 reads CASSQDHLAGGYNEQFF. For the CDR3, the DNA is TGCGCCAGCAGCCAAGATCACCTAGCGGGAGGATACAATGAGCAGTTCTTC.

The chain has TRBV13 and TRBJ2-1, with TRBD2 matching over 11 bases. The CDR3 length is 15 residues. With V trimmed by 3 bases and J by 9 bases, 7 bases remained unmatched. Germline assignment: CDR1 PRHDT and CDR2 FYEKMQ (reference sequence). CDR3 nucleotides: TGTGCCAGCAGCTTTGGATCTAGCGGGGGGCCTGAGCAGTTCTTC. It specifies CASSFGSSGGPEQFF.

This chain links TRBV4-1 with TRBJ2-2; weak D call: TRBD1 (5 bases). The CDR3 covers 16 residues. Trimming pared 0 bases from V and 5 bases from J, leaving 13 bases between. From germline, CDR1 is MGHRA and CDR2 YSYEKL. The CDR3 reads CASSQDSGWETGELFF. DNA for the CDR3: TGCGCCAGCAGCCAAGACTCAGGGTGGGAAACCGGGGAGCTGTTTTTT.

The chain combines TRBV6-6 with TRBJ1-1, with D perhaps TRBD1 (6 bases). From germline, CDR1 is MNHNY and CDR2 SVGAGI (reference sequence). The V end lost 6 bases, the J end lost 6 bases, and 14 bases lay between the germline ends. The CDR3 runs to 13 residues. CDR3 DNA: TGTGCCAGCAGAATACAGGGTCTGTCTGAAGCTTTCTTT. Amino acids: CASRIQGLSEAFF.

The gene calls are TRBV6-1 and TRBJ1-6, with unresolved D. CDR3 length: 14 residues. CDR1 is MNHNS and CDR2 is SASEGT in the germline V gene. V shed 1 base and J shed 6 bases, with 7 bases lying between them. The CDR3 loop is CASSEVLGNSPLHF. CDR3 coding DNA: TGTGCCAGCAGTGAAGTACTCGGTAATTCACCCCTCCACTTT.

Details on this clone: The junction and the germline gene differ at one end; a read error may be behind it. This rearrangement joins TRBV7-7 to TRBJ2-1, with D maybe TRBD2 (6 bases). CDR1 is SSHAT, CDR2 FNYEAQ, per germline (reference sequence). The CDR3 has 13 residues. DNA for the CDR3: TGTGCTAGCAGTCAAGGAGGGCCGAAGGAGCAGTTCTTC. Its protein is CASSQGGPKEQFF.

CDR3 bases: TGTGCCAGCAGTAGGGGAGGAACCGGGGAGCTGTTTTTT. Translated: CASSRGGTGELFF. The rearrangement uses TRBV6-6 and TRBJ2-2; D perhaps matches TRBD2 (6 bases). Germline values: CDR1 MNHNY, CDR2 SVGAGI (reference sequence). The V end lost 5 bases, the J end lost 5 bases, and 9 bases lay between the germline ends. The CDR3 covers 13 residues.

This clone is a singleton in its sample. The chain has TRBV19 and TRBJ1-5; no definite D call. The CDR3 extends over 14 amino acids. Germline V gene sequence: CDR1 LNHDA, CDR2 SQIVND (reference sequence). V was shortened by 5 bases and J by 2 bases, with 10 bases between the two germline ends. The CDR3 DNA is TGTGCCAGTAGTGCGTATATTGGCAATCAGCCCCAGCATTTT. It encodes CASSAYIGNQPQHF.

In DNA, the CDR3 is TGTGCCAGCAGCCAAGATTCGGGGGGGTGGGGCAATGAGCAGTTCTTC. This encodes CASSQDSGGWGNEQFF. This chain uses TRBV4-2 with TRBJ2-1; 8 bases map to TRBD2. This CDR3 has 16 amino acids. The V gene's germline CDR1 is LGHNA and CDR2 YNFKEQ. Trimming took 0 bases from V and 6 from J; bases not matched to a gene: 7.